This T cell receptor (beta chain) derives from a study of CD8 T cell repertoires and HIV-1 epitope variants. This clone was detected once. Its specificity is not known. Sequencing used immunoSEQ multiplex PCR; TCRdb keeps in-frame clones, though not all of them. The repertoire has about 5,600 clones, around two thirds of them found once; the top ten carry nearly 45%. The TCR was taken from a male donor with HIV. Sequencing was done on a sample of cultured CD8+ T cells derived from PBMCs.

CDR3 loop: CASSIMSDNEQFF. The CDR3 DNA follows: TGTGCCAGTAGTATTATGTCCGACAATGAGCAGTTCTTC. The V and J genes are TRBV19 and TRBJ2-1; no clear D. V was trimmed by 3 bases and J by 5 bases, leaving 8 bases between them. Germline V gives CDR1 LNHDA, CDR2 SQIVND (reference sequence). This CDR3 region has 13 residues.